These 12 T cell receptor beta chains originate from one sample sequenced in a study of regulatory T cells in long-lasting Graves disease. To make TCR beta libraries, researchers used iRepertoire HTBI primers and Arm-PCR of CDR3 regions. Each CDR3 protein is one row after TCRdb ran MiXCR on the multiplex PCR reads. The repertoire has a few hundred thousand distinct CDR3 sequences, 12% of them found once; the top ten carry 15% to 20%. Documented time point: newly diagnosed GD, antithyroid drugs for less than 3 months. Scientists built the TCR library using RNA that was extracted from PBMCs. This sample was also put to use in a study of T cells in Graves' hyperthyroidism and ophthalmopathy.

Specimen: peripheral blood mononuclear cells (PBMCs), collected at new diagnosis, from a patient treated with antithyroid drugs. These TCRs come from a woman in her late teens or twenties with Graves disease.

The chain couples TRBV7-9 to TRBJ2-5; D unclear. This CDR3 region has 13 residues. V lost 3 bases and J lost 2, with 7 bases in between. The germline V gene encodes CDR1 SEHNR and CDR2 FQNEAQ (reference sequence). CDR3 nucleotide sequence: TGTGCCAGCAGCTTCCTAAGACAAGAGACCCAGTACTTC. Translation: CASSFLRQETQYF.

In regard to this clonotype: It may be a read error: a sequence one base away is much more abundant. CDR3 amino acids: CASSLGSRREGPYNEQFF. CDR3 bases: TGTGCCAGCAGCCTCGGGAGCCGGCGGGAGGGCCCCTACAATGAGCAGTTCTTC. The chain joins TRBV6-1 to TRBJ2-1; 9 bases line up with TRBD2. Trimming removed 6 bases from V and 2 bases from J; junction bases left unmatched: 14. From germline, CDR1 is MNHNS and CDR2 SASEGT. The CDR3 contains 18 residues.

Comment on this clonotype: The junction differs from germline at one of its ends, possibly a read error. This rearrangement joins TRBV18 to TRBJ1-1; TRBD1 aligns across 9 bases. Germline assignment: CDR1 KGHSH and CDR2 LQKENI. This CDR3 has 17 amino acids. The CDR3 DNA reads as TGTGCCAGCTCACCGGGACCAGGGACAGGGATGAACGCTGAAGCTTTCTTT. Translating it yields CASSPGPGTGMNAEAFF.

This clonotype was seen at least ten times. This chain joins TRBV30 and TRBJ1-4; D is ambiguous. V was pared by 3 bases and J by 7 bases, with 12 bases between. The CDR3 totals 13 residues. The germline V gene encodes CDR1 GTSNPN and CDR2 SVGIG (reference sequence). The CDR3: CAWRVSAGEKLFF. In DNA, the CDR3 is TGTGCCTGGAGGGTGTCAGCGGGTGAAAAACTGTTTTTT.

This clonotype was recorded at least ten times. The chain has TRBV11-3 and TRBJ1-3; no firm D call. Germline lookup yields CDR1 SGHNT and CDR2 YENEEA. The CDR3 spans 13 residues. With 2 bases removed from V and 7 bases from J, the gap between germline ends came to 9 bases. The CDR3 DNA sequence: TGTGCCAGCAGCTTAATCCCGCCGAACACCATATATTTT. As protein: CASSLIPPNTIYF.

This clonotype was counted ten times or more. The CDR3 reads CASSLTGPGGEAFF. In DNA, the CDR3 is TGTGCCAGCAGCCTTACCGGGCCGGGAGGTGAAGCTTTCTTT. This chain links TRBV2 with TRBJ1-1; D ambiguous. V lost 6 bases and J 7 bases, leaving 18 bases between the germline ends. The CDR3 extends over 14 amino acids. CDR1 and CDR2 (germline): SNHLY, FYNNEI.

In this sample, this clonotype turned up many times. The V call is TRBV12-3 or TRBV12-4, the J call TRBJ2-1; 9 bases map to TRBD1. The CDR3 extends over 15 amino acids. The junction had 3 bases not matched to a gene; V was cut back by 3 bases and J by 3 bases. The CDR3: CASSFPDRGYNEQFF. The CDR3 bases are TGTGCCAGCAGTTTCCCGGACAGGGGCTACAATGAGCAGTTCTTC.

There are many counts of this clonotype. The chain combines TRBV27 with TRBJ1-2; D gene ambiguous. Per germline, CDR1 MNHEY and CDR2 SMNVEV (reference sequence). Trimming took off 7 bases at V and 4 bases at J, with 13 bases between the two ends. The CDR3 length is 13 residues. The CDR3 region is CASTGGFGYGYTF. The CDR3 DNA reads TGTGCCAGCACCGGTGGTTTCGGCTATGGCTACACCTTC.

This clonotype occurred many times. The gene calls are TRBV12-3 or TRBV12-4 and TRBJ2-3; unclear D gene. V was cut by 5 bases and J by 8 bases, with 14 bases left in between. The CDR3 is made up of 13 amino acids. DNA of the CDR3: TGTGCCAGCAGTCCTCACGGCTGGGGTACGCAGTATTTT. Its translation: CASSPHGWGTQYF.

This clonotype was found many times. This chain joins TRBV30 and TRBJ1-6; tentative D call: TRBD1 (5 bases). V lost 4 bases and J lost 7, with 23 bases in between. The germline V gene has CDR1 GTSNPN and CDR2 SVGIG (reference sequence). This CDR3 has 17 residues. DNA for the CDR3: TGTGCCTGGACCGGGACCGAGCGTCGGAAATGGAATTCACCCCTCCACTTT. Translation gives CAWTGTERRKWNSPLHF.

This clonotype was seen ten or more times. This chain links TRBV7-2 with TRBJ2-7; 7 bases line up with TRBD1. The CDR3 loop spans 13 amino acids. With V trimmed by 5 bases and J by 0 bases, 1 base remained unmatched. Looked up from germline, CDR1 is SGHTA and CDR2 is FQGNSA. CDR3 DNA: TGTGCCAGCAGCCGACAGGGCTCCTACGAGCAGTACTTC. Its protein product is CASSRQGSYEQYF.

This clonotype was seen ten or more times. This CDR3 is CASSLAGGSGGYEQYF. The CDR3 nucleotides read TGTGCCAGCAGCTTAGCTGGGGGAAGCGGGGGATACGAGCAGTACTTC. The rearrangement links TRBV7-2 to TRBJ2-7, with 8 bases aligning to TRBD2. J gave up 4 bases and V 0 bases, and 8 bases lay outside the gene matches. From germline, CDR1 is SGHTA and CDR2 FQGNSA. The CDR3 spans 16 residues.